The rows below give T cell receptor beta chains drawn from one sample of a study of beta chain features in type 1 diabetes. Sequencing was performed with immunoSEQ multiplex PCR; in TCRdb, only in-frame clones are kept and a portion is missing. The sample records 900,000 or so clones, roughly 15% being singletons. Sequenced: naive CD4+ T cells from blood. The receptors come from a young woman in good health. Each CDR3 is given with its conserved first and last residue. The D gene is left open where the match is weak. Not every row has a clone size; where given, it reads once, few, many or a size class.

D gene,clone size,J gene,V gene,CDR3 DNA,CDR3 protein
TRBD1,-,TRBJ2-7,TRBV29-1,TGCAGCGCGACAGGGGCCTACGAGCAGTACTTC,CSATGAYEQYF
TRBD2,-,TRBJ2-1,TRBV9,TGTGCCAGCAGCGTACGCGGGACTAATTACAATGAGCAGTTCTTC,CASSVRGTNYNEQFF
-,few,TRBJ1-3,TRBV5-1,TGCGCCAGCAGCACGGGGGCCCCCTCTGGAAACACCATATATTTT,CASSTGAPSGNTIYF
-,many,TRBJ2-1,TRBV14,TGTGCCAGCAGCCAAGATTGGGGAGGAGTGAGCATGTTCTTC,CASSQDWGGVSMFF
-,few,TRBJ1-2,TRBV11-2,TGTGCCAGCACGGTTGCTAACTATGGCTACACCTTC,CASTVANYGYTF
-,-,TRBJ2-3,TRBV7-3,TGTGCCAGCAGCTTGATGGGGACTCACACAGATACGCAGTATTTT,CASSLMGTHTDTQYF
-,few,TRBJ2-1,TRBV7-2,TGTGCCAGCGGCCCCAAGGCCAATGAGCAGTTCTTC,CASGPKANEQFF
-,-,TRBJ2-2,TRBV18,TGTGCCAGCTCACCGGGACTCAACACCGGGGAGCTGTTTTTT,CASSPGLNTGELFF
-,-,TRBJ2-2,TRBV4-2,TGTGCCAGCAGCCAAGTCGGACAGAACACCGGGGAGCTGTTTTTT,CASSQVGQNTGELFF
-,-,TRBJ1-1,TRBV7-9,TGTGCCAGCAGAGGGGACACTTTGAACACTGAAGCTTTCTTT,CASRGDTLNTEAFF
-,few,TRBJ2-4,TRBV29-1,TGCAGCGTTGGGGACGGCCGAAACATTCAGTACTTC,CSVGDGRNIQYF
-,few,TRBJ2-5,TRBV29-1,TGCAGCGTTGAAATGCACTCGACTAGTGGGGAGACCCAGTACTTC,CSVEMHSTSGETQYF
-,-,TRBJ1-4,TRBV4-1,TGCGCCAGCAGCAAATGGGAGTCGGAAAAACTGTTTTTT,CASSKWESEKLFF
-,few,TRBJ1-2,TRBV18,TGTGCCAGCTCACCTGGGACTGTGACCTATGGCTACACCTTC,CASSPGTVTYGYTF
-,few,TRBJ2-7,TRBV2,TGTGCCAGCAGTGGACAGGTACCCTACGAGCAGTACTTC,CASSGQVPYEQYF
-,-,TRBJ2-7,TRBV18,TGTGCCAGCTCACCTCAAGATGGATACGAGCAGTACTTC,CASSPQDGYEQYF
TRBD1,few,TRBJ1-4,TRBV11-2,TGTGCCAGCAGCTTAGTTTCTTGGGGACAGGGCGAAGAAAAACTGTTTTTT,CASSLVSWGQGEEKLFF
-,few,TRBJ2-4,TRBV5-1,TGCGCCAGCAGCGGTGGTGGAGGTAACATTCAGTACTTC,CASSGGGGNIQYF
-,few,TRBJ1-1,TRBV7-9,TGTGCCAGCAGCCCTCGCGGGGCCGTTGAAGCTTTCTTT,CASSPRGAVEAFF
TRBD1,-,TRBJ2-5,TRBV7-2,TGTGCCAGCAGCCAGTACAGGGGGCTAGAGACCCAGTACTTC,CASSQYRGLETQYF
-,-,TRBJ2-1,TRBV5-4,TGTGCCAGCAGCTTGGAGTCGGACACCTACAATGAGCAGTTCTTC,CASSLESDTYNEQFF
-,-,TRBJ2-1,TRBV7-9,TGCGCCAGCAGCTTGCAGGGTGATGAGCAGTTCTTC,CASSLQGDEQFF
-,few,TRBJ1-2,TRBV10-3,TGTGCCATCAGTGAAAGGGGAGGCTATGGCTACACCTTC,CAISERGGYGYTF
-,-,TRBJ2-7,TRBV11-2,TGTGCCAGCAGCGTTACTAGCTTAAGGGGTCGCGAGCAGTACTTC,CASSVTSLRGREQYF
TRBD1,few,TRBJ1-1,TRBV18,TGTGCCAGCTCCCAGGGGGAAAACACTGAAGCTTTCTTT,CASSQGENTEAFF
TRBD2,-,TRBJ2-3,TRBV11-2,TGTGCCAGCAGCCAAGTGGGACTAGTCGTCACAGATACGCAGTATTTT,CASSQVGLVVTDTQYF
TRBD2,few,TRBJ2-1,TRBV9,TGTGCCAGCAGCGTAGAGGCTCTAGCGGGAAACAATGAGCAGTTCTTC,CASSVEALAGNNEQFF
TRBD2,few,TRBJ2-1,TRBV28,TGTGCCAGCAGTGCTCCGCCCGGACTAGCGGGAGCGAGCTCCTACAATGAGCAGTTCTTC,CASSAPPGLAGASSYNEQFF
-,few,TRBJ1-1,TRBV28,TGTGCCAGCAGTCCGCGTCCAGTAGAAGCTTTCTTT,CASSPRPVEAFF
TRBD2,few,TRBJ2-1,TRBV6-1,TGTGCCAGCAGTGAAGGTAGCGGGAGCAAGAATGAGCAGTTCTTC,CASSEGSGSKNEQFF
TRBD2,-,TRBJ2-3,TRBV18,TGTGCCAGCTCACCAACCACTAGCGGGAGTACCAAAGATACGCAGTATTTT,CASSPTTSGSTKDTQYF
-,few,TRBJ1-2,TRBV28,TGTGCCAGCAGACCCCGGGGGCGCGGCTATGGCTACACCTTC,CASRPRGRGYGYTF
TRBD2,-,TRBJ2-1,TRBV4-2,TGTGCCAGCAGCCAAGATCGACTAGCGGCATTAAGGAATGAGCAGTTCTTC,CASSQDRLAALRNEQFF
TRBD2,once,TRBJ2-5,TRBV18,TGTGCCAGCTCACCCGGTAGGGCTAGCGGGACGGAGACCCAGTACTTC,CASSPGRASGTETQYF
-,few,TRBJ1-5,TRBV11-2,TGTGCCAGCAGCTTAACTACGGGCTCGCCCCAGCATTTT,CASSLTTGSPQHF
TRBD1,few,TRBJ1-2,TRBV7-3,TGTGCCAGCAGTAGGGGACAGGGAGATGGCTACACCTTC,CASSRGQGDGYTF
TRBD2,-,TRBJ2-7,TRBV11-2,TGTGCCAGCAGCTCTAGACGGCTAGCGGGAGGGATTTACGAGCAGTACTTC,CASSSRRLAGGIYEQYF
-,-,TRBJ2-3,TRBV5-1,TGCGCCAGCAGGGTCGGCACAGATACGCAGTATTTT,CASRVGTDTQYF
TRBD2,few,TRBJ2-1,TRBV5-4,TGTGCCAGCAGCCCCGGGGGAGGGCGGGAGTTGAACAATGAGCAGTTCTTC,CASSPGGGRELNNEQFF
TRBD2,few,TRBJ2-1,TRBV19,TGTGCCAGTAGTTTAATAGCGGGAACGTTGTACAATGAGCAGTTCTTC,CASSLIAGTLYNEQFF
TRBD1,-,TRBJ2-7,TRBV6-5,TGTGCCAGCGGCCAACAGGGGGCCGGCTCCTACGAGCAGTACTTC,CASGQQGAGSYEQYF
TRBD2,-,TRBJ2-1,TRBV27,TGTGCCAGCAGTTTAAGAGCGGGAGAAATCTACAATGAGCAGTTCTTC,CASSLRAGEIYNEQFF
TRBD1,once,TRBJ2-7,TRBV10-2,TGCGCCAGCAAGGCACAGGGGGGTTCCTACGAGCAGTACTTC,CASKAQGGSYEQYF
-,few,TRBJ2-3,TRBV7-8,TGTGCCAGCAGCTTATTTGATACGCAGTATTTT,CASSLFDTQYF
-,-,TRBJ2-1,TRBV18,TGTGCCAGCTCACCGACGTCTTGGAATGAGCAGTTCTTC,CASSPTSWNEQFF
TRBD1,once,TRBJ2-7,TRBV28,TGTGCCAGCAGTACCGGGACAGGGGCGGGGGAGCAGTACTTC,CASSTGTGAGEQYF
TRBD2,-,TRBJ2-3,TRBV29-1,TGCAGCGTTACTAGCGGGAGGACTAGCACAGATACGCAGTATTTT,CSVTSGRTSTDTQYF
-,few,TRBJ1-4,TRBV18,TGTGCCAGCTCACCATCCCCGGGCCCGAGGGTTGAAAAACTGTTTTTT,CASSPSPGPRVEKLFF
-,few,TRBJ2-7,TRBV7-2,TGTGCCAGCAGCGCGTACCCTGGGGGACACTCCTACGAGCAGTACTTC,CASSAYPGGHSYEQYF
-,-,TRBJ1-1,TRBV7-9,TGTGCCAGCACTGGGCAGGGGAACACTGAAGCTTTCTTT,CASTGQGNTEAFF
-,few,TRBJ1-2,TRBV18,TGTGCCAGCTCACCACGTCCCTATGGCTACACCTTC,CASSPRPYGYTF
-,few,TRBJ2-5,TRBV7-2,TGTGCCAGCAGCTTAGTCGGGATCCAAGAGACCCAGTACTTC,CASSLVGIQETQYF